The clone carrying this T cell receptor beta chain was seen only a few times. The antigen remains unidentified. This record belongs to a study of T-cell memory formation after mild COVID-19. The overall study: Clustering of TCRs was largely donor specific. Overall study results and limits: Among clones contracting day 15 to 85, CD4/CD8 was balanced, whereas later expanders leaned CD4+. Contracting CD4+ clones were located mainly in CM and EM, and CD8+ clones in EMRA.

Per germline, CDR1 ENHRY and CDR2 SYGVKD. CDR3 length: 15 amino acids. The V end was cut by 0 bases, the J end by 8 bases, with 16 bases between. Barcoded TCR alpha and TCR beta cDNA libraries with UMIs came from 5'RACE using constant-segment primers. Each CDR3 protein is one row after TCRdb ran MiXCR on the 5' RACE reads. The sample lists about 190,000 distinct CDR3 sequences, 27% seen once, with roughly an eighth in the top ten. This receptor was obtained from an adult woman who had mild COVID-19 (a few samples of this study predate the infection). Cell type and time point are not known. Material: PBMCs or a T cell subset sorted from them (not recorded which). V is TRBV10-3 and J is TRBJ1-2; D gene ambiguous. In DNA form, the CDR3 reads TGTGCCATCAGTGAGTCGGGAGGACTTGATGGCGGCTACACCTTC. Translation gives CAISESGGLDGGYTF.